The entry below describes one T cell receptor (beta chain). Its target is not known. Isolated RNA was reverse transcribed into cDNA used as the sequencing template. TCRdb's table, derived via immunoSEQ multiplex PCR, lists solely in-frame clones and lacks some. Altogether about 140,000 clones are present, 55% to 65% being singletons, with the ten largest covering about 4.4%. Germline-derived CDR1 and CDR2 are GTSNPN and SVGIG (reference sequence). There are 12 residues in the CDR3. Trimming removed 0 bases at V and 14 bases at J, with 16 bases between. The sample originates from a study of CD8+ T cells in alopecia areata. Study-wide points: Lesional scalp exceeded normal scalp in clonality, especially in alopecia totalis/universalis. There were also resident alphabeta T cells of normal skin sequenced in scalp samples.

This clonotype was sampled from a human donor in good health. The V gene is TRBV30, the J gene TRBJ2-5; possible D gene TRBD2, 5 bases. Sequencing was performed on CD4+ T cells sorted from blood. Here the CDR3 DNA reads TGTGCCTGGAGTGTACCCGGACTCAATACTTACTTC. Its translation is CAWSVPGLNTYF.